This TCR beta chain appears in the sequencing data of a study of blood T cells in healthy people across ages. Ranging in age from roughly 6 to 90, the donors were healthy Caucasian individuals from Russia. Peripheral blood samples of roughly 9.8 milliliters were drawn from each donor. For the second PCR, which ran for roughly 6 to 12 cycles, a sample-barcoded 5' primer and a J-beta primer mix were used. TCRdb redid the calling of the 5' RACE reads with MiXCR, one entry per CDR3 protein. The sample consists of over 600,000 distinct CDR3 sequences, around 45% of them appearing once. Study results and caveats: Greater diversity and more naive CD4+ cells were seen in long-lived donors than in aged donors.

Notes on this clonotype: The antigen remains unidentified.

CDR1 is DFQATT and CDR2 is SNEGSKA in the germline V gene (reference sequence). The V gene lost 3 bases and the J gene lost 2 bases, with 12 bases spanning the gap. The CDR3 is 14 residues long. The rearrangement links TRBV20-1 to TRBJ2-3; no clear D. This clonotype originated in a man older than 75 in good health. The sample was blood. DNA of the CDR3: TGCAGTGCTAGTCTACATCTTAACACAGATACGCAGTATTTT. Amino acid sequence: CSASLHLNTDTQYF.